A selection of T cell receptor beta chains follows, all from one sample in a study of T-cell reconstitution after alpha-beta-depleted transplantation in children. TCRdb recomputed calls from the PCR reads with MiXCR, one row per CDR3 protein. Altogether around 700,000 distinct CDR3 sequences are present, around 13% being singletons, with the ten largest covering approximately 0.8%. This sample comprised PBMCs, obtained before TCRalphabeta/CD19-depleted stem cell transplant. Receptor source: a girl under 10 years old with congenital amegakaryocytic thrombocytopenia, due to receive a stem cell transplant. Both conserved end residues are part of each CDR3. A D gene is named only where the DNA matches it firmly. Only part of the rows carry a size: once, few, many, or a class if the clone is expanded.

J gene,D gene,CDR3 length,clone size,V gene,CDR3 protein,CDR3 DNA
TRBJ2-7,.,11,many,TRBV30,CAWSVPSEQYF,TGTGCCTGGAGTGTCCCCTCGGAGCAGTACTTC
TRBJ2-3,TRBD2,15,many,TRBV20-1,CSAPWGTSGPDTQYF,TGCAGTGCTCCTTGGGGGACTAGCGGCCCAGATACGCAGTATTTT
TRBJ2-1,.,13,.,TRBV20-1,CSGRWVNYNEQFF,TGCAGTGGGAGATGGGTGAACTACAATGAGCAGTTCTTC
TRBJ2-1,TRBD2,14,few,TRBV20-1,CSARTSGRTNEQFF,TGCAGTGCTAGGACCAGCGGGAGGACCAATGAGCAGTTCTTC
TRBJ2-7,TRBD2,13,many,TRBV5-1,CASSLGLANEQYF,TGCGCCAGCAGCTTGGGACTAGCGAACGAGCAGTACTTC
TRBJ2-2,TRBD2,16,many,TRBV5-1,CASSPMAGGNTGELFF,TGCGCCAGCAGCCCTATGGCGGGAGGAAACACCGGGGAGCTGTTTTTT
TRBJ2-5,.,16,.,TRBV28,CASSFLKGLWGETQYF,TGTGCCAGCAGTTTTTTAAAGGGCCTTTGGGGAGAGACCCAGTACTTC
TRBJ2-6,.,17,.,TRBV12-3/TRBV12-4,CASSPRTWGSGANVLTF,TGTGCCAGCAGTCCCCGGACGTGGGGCTCTGGGGCCAACGTCCTGACTTTC
TRBJ2-7,.,12,many,TRBV29-1,CSVIGGAYEQYF,TGCAGCGTAATAGGGGGGGCCTACGAGCAGTACTTC
TRBJ2-2,TRBD2,17,few,TRBV3-1,CASSAWGLAGVTGELFF,TGTGCCAGCAGCGCATGGGGACTAGCGGGAGTTACCGGGGAGCTGTTTTTT
TRBJ2-3,TRBD2,17,few,TRBV20-1,CSARERPQREVTDTQYF,TGCAGTGCTAGAGAACGGCCCCAGCGGGAGGTTACAGATACGCAGTATTTT
TRBJ1-5,.,13,many,TRBV12-3/TRBV12-4,CASSGLSNQPQHF,TGTGCCAGCAGTGGGTTAAGCAATCAGCCCCAGCATTTT
TRBJ2-4,.,14,few,TRBV7-8,CASSSTTGSDIQYF,TGTGCCAGCAGCTCGACAACAGGGTCGGACATTCAGTACTTC
TRBJ2-7,.,12,once,TRBV4-2,CASSQPGDEQYF,TGTGCCAGCAGCCAACCGGGAGACGAGCAGTACTTC
TRBJ1-5,.,13,many,TRBV20-1,CSARHTGNQPQHF,TGCAGTGCTAGACATACGGGGAATCAGCCCCAGCATTTT
TRBJ2-2,.,16,.,TRBV27,CASSLRGNLNTGELFF,TGTGCCAGCAGTTTACGCGGGAACCTGAACACCGGGGAGCTGTTTTTT
TRBJ2-7,TRBD2,15,.,TRBV28,CASSFASGSSYEQYF,TGTGCCAGCAGTTTTGCTAGCGGGAGTTCCTACGAGCAGTACTTC